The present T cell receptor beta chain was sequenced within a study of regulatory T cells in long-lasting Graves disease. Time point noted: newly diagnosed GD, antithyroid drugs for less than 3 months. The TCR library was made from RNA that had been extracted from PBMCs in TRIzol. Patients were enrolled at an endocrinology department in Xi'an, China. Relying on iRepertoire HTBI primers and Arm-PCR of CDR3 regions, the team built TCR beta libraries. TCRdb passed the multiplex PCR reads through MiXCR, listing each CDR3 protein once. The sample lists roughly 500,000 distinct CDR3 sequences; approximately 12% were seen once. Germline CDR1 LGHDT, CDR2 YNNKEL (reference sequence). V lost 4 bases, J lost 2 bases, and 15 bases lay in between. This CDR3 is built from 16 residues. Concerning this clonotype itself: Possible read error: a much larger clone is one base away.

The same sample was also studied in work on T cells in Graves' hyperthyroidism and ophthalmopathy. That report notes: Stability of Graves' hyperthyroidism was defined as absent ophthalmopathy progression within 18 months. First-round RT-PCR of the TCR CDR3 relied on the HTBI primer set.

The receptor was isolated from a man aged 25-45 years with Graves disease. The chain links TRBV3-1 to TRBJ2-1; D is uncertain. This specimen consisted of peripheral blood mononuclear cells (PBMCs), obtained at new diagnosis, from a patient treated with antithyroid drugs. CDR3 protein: CASSPGIWLPYNEQFF. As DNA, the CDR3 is TGTGCCAGCAGCCCAGGAATATGGCTTCCCTACAATGAGCAGTTCTTC.